This T cell receptor beta chain was documented in a study of T cells in Graves' hyperthyroidism and ophthalmopathy. V shed 7 bases and J 3 bases; nucleotides not matched to a gene: 4. The CDR3 extends over 14 amino acids. Germline values: CDR1 SNHLY, CDR2 FYNNEI. Notes on the study in general: Most clonotypes that expanded in the thyroid above 0.001 also showed up in blood.

Regions amplified from RNA transcripts were the TCR beta CDR3 regions. The HTBI set primed first-round TCR CDR3 RT-PCR. TCRdb passed the multiplex PCR reads through MiXCR, listing each CDR3 protein once. This sample has about 540,000 distinct CDR3 sequences; just over 45% occur once, and the top ten carry about 7.8%. Hyperthyroidism, newly diagnosed and lasting under 2 months, affected patients aged 18 to 65. The table lists this clonotype with many counts. Antigen unknown. The TCR was taken from a young woman with Graves' hyperthyroidism. Sequencing input: peripheral blood or thyroid tissue (not recorded which). V gene TRBV2 combines with J gene TRBJ2-7; 12 bases map to TRBD2. The CDR3 DNA reads as TGTGCCAGCATGCAACTAGCGGGAGGCTACGAGCAGTACTTC. It translates to CASMQLAGGYEQYF.